This T cell receptor beta chain was obtained from a study of T cells after yellow fever vaccination. The V gene end was trimmed by 6 bases and the J gene end by 3 bases; junction bases not matched to a gene: 12. This CDR3 has 19 amino acids. Germline-derived CDR1 and CDR2 are ENHRY and SYGVKD. Findings and limits, study-wide: Booster samples showed a return of most primary-vaccination clones (around 96% CD4, over 70% CD8).

In TCRdb, the 5' RACE reads were re-called with MiXCR into one record per CDR3 protein. This sample has about 260,000 distinct CDR3 sequences, with around 5.3% found just once. Comment on this clonotype: Its antigen is unidentified.

Material: CD4+ T cells sorted from PBMCs, obtained on the day of the yellow fever booster vaccination. The chain uses TRBV10-3 and TRBJ2-2, with TRBD2 matching over 14 bases. The source of this sequence is a man between 18 and 35 years old who received the YFV17D yellow fever vaccine. The CDR3, as DNA: TGTGCCATCAGCCCCGGCGTGACTAGCGGGGGGGCGCACACCGGGGAGCTGTTTTTT. This translates into CAISPGVTSGGAHTGELFF.